This T cell receptor delta chain stems from a study of gamma-delta chains in newborns, infants, children. The wider study: Microbial exposure reportedly drives polyclonal innate γδ T cell expansion after birth.

As to this clone: A much larger clonotype is one base distant, so this may be a read error.

TCRdb re-identified clones in the reads via CATT. The sample shows about 4,500 delta-chain clones, approximately 3% of them seen only once. Germline trimming cut 3 bases from V and 2 bases from J; bases unmatched to any gene: 15. Germline assignment: CDR1 GEAIGNYY and CDR2 EKD. The CDR3 covers 22 residues. V usage is TRDV2 and J usage is TRDJ3, with TRDD3 matching over 13 bases. Sequences were obtained from blood. The source is a child who was a newborn, infant or young child, either healthy, febrile or measles-vaccinated (not recorded which). CDR3 nucleotides: TGTGCCTGTGACGGGGTTACTGGGGGATACGAAGTTTCGACCTGGGACACCCGACAGATGTTTTTC. This sequence encodes CACDGVTGGYEVSTWDTRQMFF.